Below, one TCR beta chain is given with its context. Assay used: immunoSEQ multiplex PCR; TCRdb lists only in-frame clones, some missing. Here the sample spans some 66,000 clones, around 87% being singletons. V shed 4 bases and J 3 bases; nucleotides not matched to a gene: 11. Per the germline V gene, CDR1 is LNHDA and CDR2 is SQIVND (reference sequence). The CDR3 length is 19 residues. This record comes from a study of OX40 agonist ivuxolimab in advanced cancers. The V and J genes are TRBV19 and TRBJ2-3; TRBD2 matches 15 bases. This TCR was sampled from an adult with an advanced solid tumor such as melanoma, head and neck, liver or kidney cancer. Sequencing was performed on CD4+ or CD8+ T cells sorted from blood, taken in a trial of the OX40 agonist ivuxolimab. The chain's CDR3 is CASSKGLAGGGSRTDTQYF. CDR3 bases: TGTGCCAGTAGTAAGGGACTAGCGGGGGGCGGGTCAAGGACAGATACGCAGTATTTT.